One TCR beta chain is described in this entry. Its antigen is undetermined. The DNA is left out, because the CDR3 cannot be placed on it with certainty; the CDR3 is given as TCRdb lists it. These data originate in a study of circulating tumor DNA in untreated peripheral T-cell lymphoma. Whole-study findings and limits: In a couple of patients, ctDNA persisted after therapy without relapse for approximately 11 years. In approximately 74% of patients, tumor-specific clonotypes were identified.

Here immunoSEQ multiplex PCR was the method, and the copy in TCRdb shows in-frame clones only, minus some. The data show around 1,900 clones, with roughly 84% seen just once and 20% to 30% held by the top ten. This clonotype was sampled from a human donor with peripheral T-cell lymphoma. The sample consisted of cell-free DNA from blood serum.

The chain's CDR3 is CASWGQGASEAFF. This rearrangement joins TRBV21-1 to TRBJ1-1; the table calls TRBD1, which could not be checked here. TRBV21-1 is flagged as a pseudogene. With termini counted, the CDR3 has 13 amino acids.